Listed here are 25 T cell receptor beta chains from one sample, sequenced in a study of cytomegalovirus exposure and HLA in healthy donors. The PCR used 60 Vbeta and 13 Jbeta primers. Sequencing used immunoSEQ multiplex PCR; TCRdb keeps in-frame clones, though not all of them. The sample has roughly 190,000 clones; under 85% are singletons. Material for sequencing was PBMCs. The receptors derive from a female donor in good health and CMV-seronegative.

This clone was counted between two and nine times. The chain has TRBV30 and TRBJ1-3, with D perhaps matching TRBD1 (6 bases). Trimming took off 0 bases at V and 9 bases at J, with 18 bases between the two ends. Germline loops: CDR1 GTSNPN, CDR2 SVGIG (reference sequence). The CDR3 length is 15 residues. This CDR3 is CAWSVHDRSGSTIYF. DNA of the CDR3: TGTGCCTGGAGTGTACACGACAGGTCGGGGAGCACCATATATTTT.

The V and J genes are TRBV2 and TRBJ1-5; D might be TRBD1 (6 bases). There are 13 residues in the CDR3. The V end lost 8 bases, the J end lost 4 bases, and 12 bases lay between the germline ends. Per the germline V gene, CDR1 is SNHLY and CDR2 is FYNNEI. The CDR3 loop reads CASVAGDNQPQHF. For the CDR3, the DNA is TGTGCCAGCGTGGCAGGGGATAATCAGCCCCAGCATTTT.

The V and J genes are TRBV5-6 and TRBJ2-3; 7 nucleotides line up with TRBD1. Germline assignment: CDR1 SGHDT and CDR2 YYEEEE. There are 14 residues in the CDR3. Trimming removed 4 bases from V and 2 bases from J; junction bases left unmatched: 4. CDR3 DNA: TGTGCCAGCAGCCGGGACAGACTCACAGATACGCAGTATTTT. Its protein is CASSRDRLTDTQYF. The variable domain in full, with the rest retrieved from reference TRBV5-6 and TRBJ2-3, is DAGVTQSPTHLIKTRGQQVTLRCSPKSGHDTVSWYQQALGQGPQFIFQYYEEEERQRGNFPDRFSGHQFPNYSSELNVNALLLGDSALYLCASSRDRLTDTQYFGPGTRLTVL.

This clone appeared a few times. The CDR3 reads CASSLAGQGTGELFF. The CDR3 DNA reads TGTGCCAGCAGCTTAGCTGGGCAGGGCACCGGGGAGCTGTTTTTT. The chain carries TRBV7-9 and TRBJ2-2; possible D gene TRBD1, 5 bases. This CDR3 is built from 15 residues. V was trimmed by 0 bases and J by 4 bases, leaving 9 bases between them. Germline V gives CDR1 SEHNR, CDR2 FQNEAQ (reference sequence).

The V call is TRBV6-5, the J call TRBJ1-2; 7 positions match TRBD1. Trimming cost V 5 bases and J 8 bases; bases outside gene matches: 11. Germline V lookup: CDR1 MNHEY, CDR2 SVGAGI. The CDR3 spans 14 residues. DNA of the CDR3: TGTGCCAGCAGTGAAGACAGGGAACGGTGGGGCTACACCTTC. Protein sequence: CASSEDRERWGYTF.

This sequence joins TRBV27 and TRBJ1-1, with 9 bases identical to TRBD1. V dropped 5 bases and J dropped 4; count of bases not matched to a gene: 8. CDR1 is MNHEY, CDR2 SMNVEV, per germline (reference sequence). This CDR3 has 15 amino acids. The CDR3 spells CASSRTGTGFTEAFF. The CDR3 DNA reads TGTGCCAGCAGTAGGACCGGGACAGGGTTCACTGAAGCTTTCTTT.

This clone has only one observation. V and J are TRBV5-4 and TRBJ2-1; 10 bases agree with TRBD1. The germline V gene has CDR1 SGHNT and CDR2 YYREEE (reference sequence). V was clipped by 4 bases and J by 8 bases; unmatched bases: 12. The CDR3 is made up of 16 amino acids. As DNA, the CDR3 is TGTGCCAGCAGCCTGACAGGGGGCGGCTTTAGGGATGAGCAGTTCTTC. Translated, it gives CASSLTGGGFRDEQFF.

The chain combines TRBV6-5 with TRBJ2-5; D might be TRBD2 (5 bases). Germline V gene sequence: CDR1 MNHEY, CDR2 SVGAGI. Trimming stripped 8 bases from V and 5 bases from J, with 15 bases between. CDR3 length equals 13 residues. CDR3 protein: CASSLGSGETQYF. The CDR3 region has the DNA TGTGCCAGCTCCCTGGGGAGCGGTGAGACCCAGTACTTC.

This clone was detected only a few times. V gene TRBV19 combines with J gene TRBJ1-5; D possibly corresponds to TRBD1 (6 bases). This CDR3 contains 15 residues. Germline CDR1 LNHDA, CDR2 SQIVND (reference sequence). Trimming pared 6 bases from V and 10 bases from J, leaving 22 bases between. CDR3 region: CASRTDSTESRPQHF. The CDR3, as DNA: TGTGCCAGTAGGACGGACAGTACCGAATCACGACCCCAGCATTTT.

The rearrangement uses TRBV28 and TRBJ1-3; the D gene is possibly TRBD1 (6 bases). V lost 4 bases and J lost 0, with 10 bases in between. The CDR3 runs 15 residues. The V gene's germline CDR1 is MDHEN and CDR2 SYDVKM. The CDR3 nucleotides are TGTGCCAGCAGTTCACTACAGGGCTCTGGAAACACCATATATTTT. This gives the protein CASSSLQGSGNTIYF.

This chain joins TRBV9 and TRBJ2-7; 8 bases agree with TRBD2. Germline V CDR1 and CDR2: SGDLS, YYNGEE. With V trimmed by 4 bases and J by 0 bases, 6 bases remained unmatched. This CDR3 comprises 15 residues. CDR3 in amino acids: CASSPRLANSYEQYF. For the CDR3, the DNA is TGTGCCAGCAGCCCTAGACTAGCGAACTCCTACGAGCAGTACTTC.

This rearrangement joins TRBV11-3 to TRBJ2-3; D remains ambiguous. The germline V gene has CDR1 SGHNT and CDR2 YENEEA. This CDR3 contains 15 residues. V shed 1 base and J shed 3 bases, with 11 bases lying between them. The CDR3 DNA reads TGTGCCAGCAGCTTAGGAGGCCAGATAACAGATACGCAGTATTTT. It yields the protein CASSLGGQITDTQYF.

The V call is TRBV28, the J call TRBJ2-5; 10 nucleotides match TRBD1. Near its end, the DNA agrees better with TRBJ2-7, so the J call may be wrong. Germline V gene lookup returns CDR1 MDHEN and CDR2 SYDVKM. This CDR3 has 15 amino acids. CDR3 residues: CASSHGTGVSYEQYF. The DNA for the CDR3 is TGTGCCAGCAGTCACGGGACAGGGGTCTCCTACGAGCAGTACTTC.

The rearrangement links TRBV29-1 to TRBJ1-1; weak D call: TRBD1 (5 bases). Germline loops: CDR1 SQVTM, CDR2 ANQGSEA. Trimming removed 7 bases at V and 1 base at J, with 13 bases between. This CDR3 has 13 amino acids. Here the CDR3 reads CSASRTTNTEAFF. CDR3 in DNA: TGCAGCGCTTCTAGGACAACGAACACTGAAGCTTTCTTT.

This clone was detected a few times. The V gene is TRBV6-1, the J gene TRBJ1-6; 7 nucleotides line up with TRBD1. The germline V gene has CDR1 MNHNS and CDR2 SASEGT. The V and J ends lost 6 bases and 0 bases, in that order; junction bases with no gene match: 2. The CDR3 length is 15 residues. CDR3 loop: CASRQGSSYNSPLHF. Written as DNA, the CDR3 is TGTGCCAGCAGACAGGGGAGCTCCTATAATTCACCCCTCCACTTT.

This rearrangement joins TRBV29-1 to TRBJ1-2; D not resolved. V lost 6 bases and J lost 4, with 30 bases in between. This CDR3 region has 18 residues. Germline CDR1 SQVTM, CDR2 ANQGSEA. CDR3 DNA sequence: TGCAGCGTAACCGCAGTGGCAGGTCGAGAGTTCATTACCTATGGCTACACCTTC. This encodes CSVTAVAGREFITYGYTF.

This rearrangement joins TRBV29-1 to TRBJ2-5; 7 nucleotides align to TRBD2. The DNA matches TRBJ2-7 better at its end, which makes the J call doubtful. The CDR3 contains 12 residues. Germline CDR1 reads SQVTM; CDR2 reads ANQGSEA. CDR3 sequence (DNA): TGCAGCGTTCCTCGCGGGAGCAACGAGCAGTACTTC. This encodes CSVPRGSNEQYF.

The chain links TRBV18 to TRBJ2-7; 9 bases line up with TRBD2. Germline loops: CDR1 KGHSH, CDR2 LQKENI. V was pared by 1 base and J by 1 base, with 5 bases of the junction left unmatched. This CDR3 region has 16 residues. The CDR3: CASSPLDSGSSYEQYF. The CDR3 bases are TGTGCCAGCTCACCACTGGATAGCGGGAGTTCCTACGAGCAGTACTTC.

This chain joins TRBV5-8 and TRBJ2-7; 7 bases match TRBD1. Per germline, CDR1 SGHTS and CDR2 YDEGEE. The length of the CDR3 is 20 residues. Trimming cost V 4 bases and J 5 bases; bases outside gene matches: 27. This chain's CDR3 is CASSPPLFGQALGIRNEQYF. CDR3 nucleotide sequence: TGTGCCAGCAGCCCCCCCCTGTTCGGACAGGCGCTAGGCATACGGAACGAGCAGTACTTC.

The V gene is TRBV5-1, the J gene TRBJ2-6; 7 nucleotides agree with TRBD1. Germline CDR1 SGHRS, CDR2 YFSETQ. V dropped 3 bases and J dropped 8; count of bases not matched to a gene: 5. The CDR3 loop spans 14 amino acids. Written as DNA, the CDR3 is TGCGCCAGCAGCTCGTCGACAGGGTCCAACGTCCTGACTTTC. This translates into CASSSSTGSNVLTF. Variable domain in full (rest from reference TRBV5-1 and TRBJ2-6): KAGVTQTPRYLIKTRGQQVTLSCSPISGHRSVSWYQQTPGQGLQFLFEYFSETQRNKGNFPGRFSGRQFSNSRSEMNVSTLELGDSALYLCASSSSTGSNVLTFGAGSRLTVL.

This chain links TRBV6-1 with TRBJ1-6; the match to TRBD1 covers 7 bases. This CDR3 region has 13 residues. Trimming took 8 bases from V and 3 from J; bases not matched to a gene: 1. The germline V gene encodes CDR1 MNHNS and CDR2 SASEGT. The CDR3 DNA follows: TGTGCCAGCGGGACAGACTATAATTCACCCCTCCACTTT. Its protein product is CASGTDYNSPLHF.

The genes are TRBV28 and TRBJ1-4; D might be TRBD1 (6 bases). The CDR3 contains 15 residues. V shed 3 bases and J shed 5 bases, with 13 bases lying between them. Germline assignment: CDR1 MDHEN and CDR2 SYDVKM. CDR3 region: CASSFYGQTNEKLFF. The CDR3 bases are TGTGCCAGCAGTTTCTATGGACAGACGAATGAAAAACTGTTTTTT.

A single count supports this clone. This chain connects TRBV6-5 to TRBJ1-6; a weak D match, TRBD1 (5 bases). Trimming cost V 4 bases and J 4 bases, with 8 bases left between them. The CDR3 loop spans 14 amino acids. Per the germline V gene, CDR1 is MNHEY and CDR2 is SVGAGI. CDR3 sequence reads: CASSFDSYNSPLHF. CDR3 nucleotide sequence: TGTGCCAGCAGTTTCGACAGTTATAATTCACCCCTCCACTTT.

This clone was detected only a few times. The chain links TRBV9 to TRBJ2-2; 9 bases align to TRBD1. The CDR3 is 15 amino acids. J lost 15 bases, V lost 0 bases, and 12 bases had no gene match. The germline V gene has CDR1 SGDLS and CDR2 YYNGEE. Here the CDR3 DNA reads TGTGCCAGCAGCGTAGGAGAAACCGGGACAGGGTTGGTGTTTTTT. Protein product: CASSVGETGTGLVFF.

The rearrangement uses TRBV28 and TRBJ2-5, with D possibly matching TRBD1 (6 bases). Per germline, CDR1 MDHEN and CDR2 SYDVKM. This CDR3 comprises 13 residues. V was shortened by 5 bases and J by 3 bases, with 10 bases between the two germline ends. The CDR3: CASSAYREETQYF. The CDR3 coding sequence is TGTGCCAGCAGTGCATACAGGGAAGAGACCCAGTACTTC.